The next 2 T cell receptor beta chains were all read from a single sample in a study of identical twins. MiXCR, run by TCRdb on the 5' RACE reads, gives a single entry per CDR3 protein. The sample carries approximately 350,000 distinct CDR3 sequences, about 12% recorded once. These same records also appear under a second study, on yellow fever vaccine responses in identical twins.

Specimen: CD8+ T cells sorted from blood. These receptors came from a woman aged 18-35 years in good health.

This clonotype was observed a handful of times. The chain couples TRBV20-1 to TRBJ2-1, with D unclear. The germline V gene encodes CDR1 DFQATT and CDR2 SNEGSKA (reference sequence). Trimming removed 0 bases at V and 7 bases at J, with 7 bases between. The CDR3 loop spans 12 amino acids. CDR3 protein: CSARENENEQFF. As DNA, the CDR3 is TGCAGTGCTAGAGAAAACGAAAATGAGCAGTTCTTC.

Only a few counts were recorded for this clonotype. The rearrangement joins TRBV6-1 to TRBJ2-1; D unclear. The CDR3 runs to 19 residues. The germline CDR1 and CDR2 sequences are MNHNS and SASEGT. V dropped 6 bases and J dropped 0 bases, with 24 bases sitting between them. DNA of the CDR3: TGTGCCAGCAGCGATCTTTGGTCACCCTATTTGAGCTCCTACAATGAGCAGTTCTTC. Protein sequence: CASSDLWSPYLSSYNEQFF.